The sequence of this TCR beta chain was determined in a study of identical twins. A universal primer binding site was introduced by template switching. The final cDNA contained unique molecular identifiers. TCRdb itself ran the 5' RACE reads through MiXCR, one entry per CDR3 protein. The sample lists around 290,000 distinct CDR3 sequences, more than 8% occurring once. Per the germline V gene, CDR1 is DFQATT and CDR2 is SNEGSKA (reference sequence). The V end lost 1 base, the J end lost 10 bases, and 28 bases lay between the germline ends. This CDR3 spans 17 amino acids. The sample was also linked to a second study, of yellow fever vaccine responses in identical twins. From that second work: Twins' vaccine T cell response reportedly gave the appearance of partial convergence and partial personalization.

The sequence came from a woman aged 18-29 years in good health. Sequencing input: CD8+ T cells sorted from blood. This sequence joins TRBV20-1 and TRBJ2-5, with a possible D match to TRBD2 (6 bases). CDR3 in amino acids: CSARVLRGISAPGIQYF. The CDR3 coding sequence is TGCAGTGCTAGAGTTTTGCGGGGCATTTCGGCCCCTGGGATCCAGTACTTC.